This T cell receptor beta chain was sequenced during a study of beta chain features in type 1 diabetes. For the study at large: Patients were similar to healthy donors in age and gender (as well as in cell yields).

Of the isolated RNA, all was reverse transcribed, and so the sequenced material was expressed TCRB transcripts. Naive, central memory and regulatory T cell samples came to a mean of approximately 3.57 million reads. Data came from immunoSEQ multiplex PCR; TCRdb stores just in-frame clones and leaves some out. The sample has about 900,000 clones; 17% are singletons. Regarding this clone: Its target is unknown.

Study-level points and caveats: PCR may have favored shorter templates equally in patients and controls.

The germline CDR1 and CDR2 sequences are SGHNT and YYREEE (reference sequence). The CDR3 has 13 residues. Trimming took 5 bases from V and 8 from J, leaving 14 bases between them. Sequencing was carried out using naive CD4+ T cells from blood. The origin of this receptor is a woman under 30 in good health. The chain carries TRBV5-4 and TRBJ2-1, with D possibly TRBD2 on 5 matching bases. The CDR3 loop reads CASSKTPEDEQFF. The DNA of the CDR3 is TGTGCCAGCAGTAAAACACCGGAGGATGAGCAGTTCTTC.